Following are 28 T cell receptor beta chains from one sample sequenced in a study of T cell clones after liver transplantation. Only in-frame clones appear in the TCRdb table, and some are missing; sequencing was by immunoSEQ multiplex PCR. The sample shows about 80,000 clones, around four fifths of them seen only once. The sample here was CD4+ T cells from blood, taken 46 months after liver transplant. These receptors were collected from a human patient who received a liver transplant. The T cells may partly be graft donor cells.

The chain has TRBV11-2 and TRBJ2-3, with 9 positions matching TRBD2. Germline trimming cut 4 bases from V and 1 base from J; bases unmatched to any gene: 9. This CDR3 region has 17 residues. Germline values: CDR1 SGHAT, CDR2 FQNNGV. The CDR3 is CASSYRASGIGTDTQYF. CDR3 in DNA: TGTGCCAGCAGCTACCGGGCTAGCGGGATTGGCACAGATACGCAGTATTTT.

The J gene is TRBJ1-5, the V gene TRBV6-6; D may be TRBD1 (5 bases). This CDR3 is built from 14 residues. Germline CDR1 and CDR2: MNHNY and SVGAGI (reference sequence). V was pared by 4 bases and J by 3 bases, with 10 bases between. The CDR3 sequence is CASSSGTYNQPQHF. The DNA of the CDR3 is TGTGCCAGCAGTTCCGGGACTTACAATCAGCCCCAGCATTTT.

This chain uses TRBV5-4 with TRBJ1-2, with TRBD1 matching over 7 bases. Germline-derived CDR1 and CDR2 are SGHNT and YYREEE (reference sequence). With V trimmed by 4 bases and J by 8 bases, 5 bases remained unmatched. CDR3 length: 12 residues. In DNA, the CDR3 is TGTGCCAGCAGCGCGACAGGGATCGGCTACACCTTC. This sequence encodes CASSATGIGYTF.

This clone was seen a few times. The chain employs TRBV28 and TRBJ1-2; D might be TRBD1 (6 bases). CDR3 length: 14 residues. Trimming pared 6 bases from V and 2 bases from J, leaving 13 bases between. Germline CDR1 MDHEN, CDR2 SYDVKM. The CDR3 coding sequence is TGTGCCAGCAGACTCCCCCAGGGGAACTATGGCTACACCTTC. It encodes CASRLPQGNYGYTF.

The rearrangement links TRBV19 to TRBJ2-4, with 8 nucleotides matching TRBD2. This CDR3 is 21 amino acids long. Germline V CDR1 and CDR2: LNHDA, SQIVND (reference sequence). V lost 3 bases, J lost 0 bases, and 19 bases stayed unmatched. The CDR3 reads CASSISTGLAGSRGAKNIQYF. CDR3 coding DNA: TGTGCCAGTAGTATCTCCACTGGACTAGCTGGTTCCCGGGGAGCCAAAAACATTCAGTACTTC.

The chain is built from TRBV5-1 and TRBJ2-2, with 8 bases matching TRBD2. V was clipped by 4 bases and J by 0 bases; unmatched bases: 5. The germline gives CDR1 SGHRS, CDR2 YFSETQ. The CDR3 covers 16 residues. The CDR3 loop is CASSPIAGSNTGELFF. CDR3 in DNA: TGCGCCAGCAGCCCAATAGCGGGATCGAACACCGGGGAGCTGTTTTTT.

In its sample, this clone was seen many times. This chain links TRBV28 with TRBJ1-2, with D possibly being TRBD1 (5 bases). V lost 1 base, J lost 2 bases, and 23 bases lay in between. The CDR3 contains 19 residues. Looked up from germline, CDR1 is MDHEN and CDR2 is SYDVKM. Here the CDR3 DNA reads TGTGCCAGCAGTTTATTATTTCACGGACCAAGGGGACGGAACTATGGCTACACCTTC. Translation gives CASSLLFHGPRGRNYGYTF.

This clone was counted a few times. The chain employs TRBV5-1 and TRBJ2-3; D call uncertain. V shed 0 bases and J shed 6 bases, with 8 bases lying between them. Germline CDR1 and CDR2: SGHRS and YFSETQ. CDR3 size: 13 residues. The CDR3 loop is CASSLETLDTQYF. As DNA, the CDR3 is TGCGCCAGCAGCTTGGAGACGCTGGATACGCAGTATTTT.

This sequence joins TRBV7-2 and TRBJ2-5; D possibly corresponds to TRBD1 (6 bases). The CDR3 loop spans 13 amino acids. Trimming pared 5 bases from V and 3 bases from J, leaving 10 bases between. CDR1 is SGHTA, CDR2 FQGNSA, per germline. CDR3 sequence (DNA): TGTGCCAGCAGCGGGAACAGGGAAGAGACCCAGTACTTC. It yields the protein CASSGNREETQYF.

The chain recombines TRBV6-1 with TRBJ2-3; D ambiguous. CDR3 length: 13 amino acids. V shed 7 bases and J shed 4 bases, with 12 bases lying between them. Germline CDR1 is MNHNS and CDR2 is SASEGT. In DNA form, the CDR3 reads TGTGCCAGCACGTCCTTCATTGCAGATACGCAGTATTTT. It specifies CASTSFIADTQYF.

The chain has TRBV28 and TRBJ1-1; D may be TRBD1 (6 bases). There are 14 residues in the CDR3. CDR1 MDHEN and CDR2 SYDVKM come from the germline V gene. V was clipped by 5 bases and J by 10 bases, with 20 bases between them. The CDR3 DNA sequence: TGTGCCAGCAGTGCCATTACAGTGTCCAGGGGAGCTTTCTTT. Translated, it gives CASSAITVSRGAFF.

This chain connects TRBV18 to TRBJ2-7; D unresolved. The germline V gene has CDR1 KGHSH and CDR2 LQKENI. This CDR3 region has 14 residues. Trimming left V 2 bases short and J 1 base short, with 9 bases between. The CDR3 DNA is TGTGCCAGCTCACCATTCCAGAATTCCTACGAGCAGTACTTC. This translates into CASSPFQNSYEQYF. Full variable domain (missing parts from reference TRBV18 and TRBJ2-7): NAGVMQNPRHLVRRRGQEARLRCSPMKGHSHVYWYRQLPEEGLKFMVYLQKENIIDESGMPKERFSAEFPKEGPSILRIQQVVRGDSAAYFCASSPFQNSYEQYFGPGTRLTVT.

The gene calls are TRBV6-6 and TRBJ2-7, with a possible D match to TRBD1 (5 bases). With 0 bases removed from V and 6 bases from J, the gap between germline ends came to 12 bases. CDR3 length: 14 residues. CDR1 is MNHNY and CDR2 is SVGAGI in the germline V gene (reference sequence). CDR3 DNA sequence: TGTGCCAGCAGTTACTCGGAAGGGGATGGCGAGCAGTACTTC. This translates into CASSYSEGDGEQYF.

CDR3 amino acids: CASSYSLDRAELFF. The CDR3 nucleotides read TGTGCCAGCAGTTACTCCTTGGACAGGGCTGAACTGTTTTTT. This chain connects TRBV6-6 to TRBJ1-4; TRBD1 aligns across 8 bases. Germline V gene lookup returns CDR1 MNHNY and CDR2 SVGAGI (reference sequence). J lost 12 bases, V lost 0 bases, and 6 bases had no gene match. This CDR3 has 14 amino acids.

The rearrangement links TRBV7-2 to TRBJ1-4; 9 bases align to TRBD1. Germline assignment: CDR1 SGHTA and CDR2 FQGNSA. V was clipped by 5 bases and J by 8 bases; unmatched bases: 12. This CDR3 has 16 residues. DNA of the CDR3: TGTGCCAGCAGCCCCCACCCGCCGGGACAGGGCGAAAAACTGTTTTTT. Residues: CASSPHPPGQGEKLFF.

The genes are TRBV27 and TRBJ2-2; 10 positions agree with TRBD2. Germline trimming cut 5 bases from V and 3 bases from J; bases unmatched to any gene: 6. The CDR3 spans 16 residues. Germline CDR1 reads MNHEY; CDR2 reads SMNVEV (reference sequence). In nucleotides, the CDR3 is TGTGCCAGCAGTCAGACTAGCGGGTTGCACACCGGGGAGCTGTTTTTT. Residues: CASSQTSGLHTGELFF.

V and J are TRBV10-2 and TRBJ2-1, with 9 bases matching TRBD1. The junction had 10 bases not matched to a gene; V was cut back by 6 bases and J by 4 bases. CDR1 WSHSY and CDR2 SAAADI come from the germline V gene. This CDR3 is 16 amino acids long. CDR3 sequence: CASRPSGTGYYNEQFF. As DNA, the CDR3 is TGCGCCAGCAGGCCCTCTGGGACAGGGTATTACAATGAGCAGTTCTTC.

The chain employs TRBV14 and TRBJ2-7; D might be TRBD1 (6 bases). Per the germline V gene, CDR1 is SGHDN and CDR2 is FVKESK. The V end lost 1 base, the J end lost 0 bases, and 7 bases lay between the germline ends. The CDR3 contains 14 residues. The CDR3: CASSQGTASYEQYF. CDR3 nucleotides: TGTGCCAGCAGCCAAGGGACAGCCTCCTACGAGCAGTACTTC.

The chain employs TRBV28 and TRBJ1-1, with a tentative D call TRBD1 (5 bases). Between the trimmed V and J ends, which lost 4 bases and 5 bases, there was a span of 17 bases. Per the germline V gene, CDR1 is MDHEN and CDR2 is SYDVKM. This CDR3 region has 15 residues. CDR3 in amino acids: CASSSGGGVKTEAFF. CDR3 bases: TGTGCCAGCAGTTCCGGTGGGGGGGTTAAGACTGAAGCTTTCTTT.

This clone was counted a single time. This chain links TRBV7-2 with TRBJ1-1; TRBD1 aligns across 7 bases. The CDR3 loop spans 15 amino acids. Trimming removed 2 bases from V and 6 bases from J; junction bases left unmatched: 9. Germline lookup yields CDR1 SGHTA and CDR2 FQGNSA. The CDR3 sequence is CASSLQGGTLPEAFF. The CDR3 region has the DNA TGTGCCAGCAGCTTACAGGGGGGTACCCTCCCTGAAGCTTTCTTT.

This clone was observed a handful of times. The genes are TRBV28 and TRBJ2-7; tentatively, D is TRBD1 (7 bases). Looked up from germline, CDR1 is MDHEN and CDR2 is SYDVKM. The germline V and J ends were trimmed by 7 bases and 2 bases, with 9 bases remaining between them. This CDR3 is 12 amino acids long. The CDR3 here is CASTGGPYEQYF. The CDR3 nucleotides are TGTGCCAGCACAGGGGGGCCCTACGAGCAGTACTTC.

The chain carries TRBV19 and TRBJ2-4, with D perhaps TRBD1 (6 bases). This CDR3 has 13 residues. CDR1 and CDR2 (germline): LNHDA, SQIVND (reference sequence). Trimming removed 5 bases from V and 5 bases from J, with 10 bases in between. This CDR3 reads CASSSWTENIQYF. The CDR3 nucleotides read TGTGCCAGTAGTTCATGGACAGAAAACATTCAGTACTTC.

The J gene is TRBJ2-1, the V gene TRBV6-1, with a tentative D call TRBD2 (6 bases). CDR3 length: 14 residues. Germline CDR1 reads MNHNS; CDR2 reads SASEGT. Deletions cut 5 bases from V and 15 bases from J, with 23 bases between. The CDR3 nucleotides read TGTGCCAGCAGTATACAGGCCGGAGGGCCGTTTGGGTTCTTC. It codes for CASSIQAGGPFGFF.

V usage is TRBV6-1 and J usage is TRBJ1-2; D call uncertain. There are 16 residues in the CDR3. Germline V gene data show CDR1 as MNHNS and CDR2 as SASEGT. The V and J ends lost 3 bases and 4 bases respectively, with 18 bases between them. The CDR3 spells CASSERLGYEIYGYTF. The CDR3 region has the DNA TGTGCCAGCAGTGAGAGACTTGGATACGAAATCTATGGCTACACCTTC.

The sample holds one count of this clone. This rearrangement joins TRBV18 to TRBJ2-7, with TRBD1 matching 8 bases. CDR3 size: 13 residues. V lost 4 bases and J lost 4; bases outside the gene matches: 3. Germline loops: CDR1 KGHSH, CDR2 LQKENI. For the CDR3, the DNA is TGTGCCAGCTCACGGACAGGGAGGTACGAGCAGTACTTC. Its translation is CASSRTGRYEQYF.

This clone appeared once. V and J are TRBV6-1 and TRBJ1-5, with D maybe TRBD1 (5 bases). V was pared by 6 bases and J by 5 bases, with 14 bases between. Germline loops: CDR1 MNHNS, CDR2 SASEGT. The CDR3 spans 14 residues. The CDR3 here is CASSGALLHQPQHF. CDR3 bases: TGTGCCAGCAGCGGGGCCCTGCTCCATCAGCCCCAGCATTTT.

V gene TRBV19 combines with J gene TRBJ2-2, with 7 bases identical to TRBD1. Germline V CDR1 and CDR2: LNHDA, SQIVND (reference sequence). The junction had 7 bases not matched to a gene; V was cut back by 5 bases and J by 4 bases. The CDR3 length is 15 residues. The CDR3 spells CASSVAPGGTGELFF. The CDR3 nucleotides are TGTGCCAGTAGTGTCGCCCCAGGGGGCACCGGGGAGCTGTTTTTT.

This chain connects TRBV6-1 to TRBJ2-7; D is unclear. V lost 8 bases and J 3 bases, leaving 8 bases between the germline ends. In germline, CDR1 is MNHNS, CDR2 SASEGT. The CDR3 runs to 11 residues. The CDR3 DNA is TGTGCCAGCGGCCTTTTCTACGAGCAGTACTTC. Its protein product is CASGLFYEQYF.